Listed below are T cell receptor beta chains from one sample, sequenced in a study of blood T cell repertoires in COVID-19. TCRdb's table, derived via immunoSEQ multiplex PCR, lists solely in-frame clones and lacks some. The table shows about 210,000 clones, with about 87% occurring only once. The sequenced sample consisted of PBMCs or T cells enriched from blood (not recorded which). The receptors were gathered from a man aged 25-45 years who had recovered from COVID-19. CDR3s include the opening cysteine and the closing phenylalanine or tryptophan. Each record gives: D gene, J gene, V gene, clone size, CDR3 DNA, CDR3 protein. D genes are given only for firm matches. The size field is filled for only some rows; it gives once, few, many or a size class.

d_gene: TRBD1; j_gene: TRBJ2-7; v_gene: TRBV3-1/TRBV3-2; abundance: NA; CDR3nt: TGTGCCAGCAGCAGACCGGGACAGGGACTCTACGAGCAGTACTTC; CDR3aa: CASSRPGQGLYEQYF
d_gene: TRBD1; j_gene: TRBJ1-2; v_gene: TRBV12-3/TRBV12-4; abundance: NA; CDR3nt: TGTGCCAGCACAGGGGACAGGCTGCACGGCTACACCTTC; CDR3aa: CASTGDRLHGYTF
d_gene: TRBD1; j_gene: TRBJ1-2; v_gene: TRBV25-1; abundance: NA; CDR3nt: TGTGCCAGCATCGGGACAGTGGGGGGAGGCTATGGCTACACCTTC; CDR3aa: CASIGTVGGGYGYTF
d_gene: TRBD2; j_gene: TRBJ2-5; v_gene: TRBV5-4; abundance: NA; CDR3nt: TGTGCCAGCAGCTTGGTGTCTAGCGGGGGCCGGGCCCAAGAGACCCAGTACTTC; CDR3aa: CASSLVSSGGRAQETQYF
d_gene: TRBD1; j_gene: TRBJ2-7; v_gene: TRBV6-5; abundance: NA; CDR3nt: TGTGCCAGCAGTTACTCCGGGACAGGGTACGAGCAGTACTTC; CDR3aa: CASSYSGTGYEQYF
d_gene: TRBD2; j_gene: TRBJ2-2; v_gene: TRBV9; abundance: NA; CDR3nt: TGTGCCAGCAGCCCCGGGACTAAGAACACCGGGGAGCTGTTTTTT; CDR3aa: CASSPGTKNTGELFF
d_gene: TRBD1; j_gene: TRBJ1-1; v_gene: TRBV13; abundance: NA; CDR3nt: TGTGCCAGCAGCTTCAGGGGGCAGGAAGCTTTCTTT; CDR3aa: CASSFRGQEAFF
d_gene: NA; j_gene: TRBJ2-5; v_gene: TRBV7-2; abundance: NA; CDR3nt: TGTGCCAGCAGCCGCGGACTACTTAAAGAGACCCAGTACTTC; CDR3aa: CASSRGLLKETQYF
d_gene: NA; j_gene: TRBJ1-1; v_gene: TRBV18; abundance: NA; CDR3nt: TGTGCCAGCTCACCACCGGGCAGGAACACTGAAGCTTTCTTT; CDR3aa: CASSPPGRNTEAFF
d_gene: TRBD2; j_gene: TRBJ2-7; v_gene: TRBV6-2/TRBV6-3; abundance: NA; CDR3nt: TGTGCCAGCAGTTACTTGACTAGCGGGGGGTACGAGCAGTACTTC; CDR3aa: CASSYLTSGGYEQYF
d_gene: NA; j_gene: TRBJ1-1; v_gene: TRBV6-5; abundance: NA; CDR3nt: TGTGCCAGCAGGTCAATGAACACTGAAGCTTTCTTT; CDR3aa: CASRSMNTEAFF
d_gene: NA; j_gene: TRBJ1-2; v_gene: TRBV29-1; abundance: NA; CDR3nt: TGCAGCGTTCAACAATTTGGTGGCTACACCTTC; CDR3aa: CSVQQFGGYTF
d_gene: NA; j_gene: TRBJ2-7; v_gene: TRBV6-2/TRBV6-3; abundance: NA; CDR3nt: TGTGCCAGCAGTTACTACGGTGCTCCCTACGAGCAGTACTTC; CDR3aa: CASSYYGAPYEQYF
d_gene: TRBD1; j_gene: TRBJ1-2; v_gene: TRBV5-4; abundance: NA; CDR3nt: TGTGCCAGCAGCTTACCCGACAGGGCTCGGAACTATGGCTACACCTTC; CDR3aa: CASSLPDRARNYGYTF
d_gene: TRBD1; j_gene: TRBJ2-3; v_gene: TRBV19; abundance: NA; CDR3nt: TGTGCCAGTAGTACGGGACAGAATACGCAGTATTTT; CDR3aa: CASSTGQNTQYF
d_gene: TRBD2; j_gene: TRBJ2-4; v_gene: TRBV19; abundance: NA; CDR3nt: TGTGCCAGTAGAAAACTAGCAGGGACTAGCGGAACCCTAGCCAAAAACATTCAGTACTTC; CDR3aa: CASRKLAGTSGTLAKNIQYF
d_gene: NA; j_gene: TRBJ1-1; v_gene: TRBV6-5; abundance: NA; CDR3nt: TGTGCCAGCATCAAGGAGGGGAACACTGAAGCTTTCTTT; CDR3aa: CASIKEGNTEAFF
d_gene: TRBD1; j_gene: TRBJ1-2; v_gene: TRBV30; abundance: NA; CDR3nt: TGTGCCTGGAGTGCGGACAGGGGGGACTATGGCTACACCTTC; CDR3aa: CAWSADRGDYGYTF
d_gene: TRBD1; j_gene: TRBJ1-3; v_gene: TRBV9; abundance: NA; CDR3nt: TGTGCCAGCAGCGTAGGAACGGGGACAGGGATCGACGACACCATATATTTT; CDR3aa: CASSVGTGTGIDDTIYF
d_gene: NA; j_gene: TRBJ2-5; v_gene: TRBV11-2; abundance: NA; CDR3nt: TGTGCCAGCAGCGTCACAGGGTATCAAGAGACCCAGTACTTC; CDR3aa: CASSVTGYQETQYF
d_gene: NA; j_gene: TRBJ2-7; v_gene: TRBV14; abundance: NA; CDR3nt: TGTGCCAGCAGCCAAGTTCAGGGCAAGGTGGCCTACGAGCAGTACTTC; CDR3aa: CASSQVQGKVAYEQYF
d_gene: TRBD1; j_gene: TRBJ1-3; v_gene: TRBV27; abundance: NA; CDR3nt: TGTGCCAGCAGGCCGTCCGACAGGACAGGTGGAAACACCATATATTTT; CDR3aa: CASRPSDRTGGNTIYF
d_gene: NA; j_gene: TRBJ2-3; v_gene: TRBV10-3; abundance: once; CDR3nt: TGTGCCATCAGGGGGCAAGCGCTCAGCACAGATACGCAGTATTTT; CDR3aa: CAIRGQALSTDTQYF
d_gene: NA; j_gene: TRBJ2-7; v_gene: TRBV7-9; abundance: NA; CDR3nt: TGTGCCAGCAGCTTAGTGCCAGCCACGACTTACGAGCAGTACTTC; CDR3aa: CASSLVPATTYEQYF